This T cell receptor (beta chain) originates from a study of T cells after posttransplantation cyclophosphamide. Study observations and caveats: Donor-recipient repertoire similarity was low at 1-2 months, rising over year one.

The data were produced by immunoSEQ multiplex PCR, yet TCRdb's version contains in-frame clones alone and is incomplete. The sample presents over 35,000 clones, none singletons. This CDR3 has 16 amino acids. V lost 6 bases, J lost 0 bases, and 15 bases lay in between. Germline CDR1 and CDR2: MDHEN and SYDVKM. In its sample, this clone was seen many times. What it binds is not known. The specimen was PBMCs. The TCR originated in a man aged 45 to 65 in good health, CMV-negative, and a related stem cell transplant donor. The V call is TRBV28, the J call TRBJ1-5; D not certain. The CDR3 DNA reads TGTGCCAGCAGGCCCTTTGTACAACGTAGCAATCAGCCCCAGCATTTT. This encodes CASRPFVQRSNQPQHF.